This is a list of T cell receptor beta chains from one sample in a study of control samples from healthy donors and cancer patients. Method: immunoSEQ multiplex PCR; TCRdb's copy keeps in-frame clones and lacks some. Among some 64,000 clones listed, more than 75% were seen once. Sequenced input: PBMCs. The receptors derive from a woman in her forties or fifties with head and neck cancer. CDR3s include the opening cysteine and the closing phenylalanine or tryptophan. The D gene is left open where the match is weak. A row's size may be missing; if present it is once, few, many or a size class.

TRBV28	NA	TRBJ1-5	NA	TGTGCCAGCAGTATGGGAATTAGCAATCAGCCCCAGCATTTT	CASSMGISNQPQHF
TRBV12-3/TRBV12-4	NA	TRBJ1-2	NA	TGTGCCAGCAGTCCCGACGGCAACTATGGCTACACCTTC	CASSPDGNYGYTF
TRBV29-1	NA	TRBJ2-2	NA	TGCAGCGTTGAAGCCATCCACACCGGGGAGCTGTTTTTT	CSVEAIHTGELFF
TRBV5-5	NA	TRBJ2-4	once	TGTGCCAGCAGCTTGGAGGGGTCGGGAGCCAAAAACATTCAGTACTTC	CASSLEGSGAKNIQYF
TRBV27	TRBD1	TRBJ2-2	NA	TGTGCCAGCAGGGTAGGGACAGGGAACACCGGGGAGCTGTTTTTT	CASRVGTGNTGELFF
TRBV9	NA	TRBJ2-1	NA	TGTGCCAGCAGCGTAGAGGGGGGAACCTACAATGAGCAGTTCTTC	CASSVEGGTYNEQFF
TRBV27	NA	TRBJ1-2	NA	TGTGCCAGCAGGCGTTTCGCCGGCACTAACTATGGCTACACCTTC	CASRRFAGTNYGYTF
TRBV19	TRBD1	TRBJ2-5	NA	TGTGCCAGTAGTAAAAGCAACAGGGGGCTACTTCAAGAGACCCAGTACTTC	CASSKSNRGLLQETQYF
TRBV14	NA	TRBJ2-3	NA	TGTGCCAGCAAGCAAGGGGATTTTAGCACAGATACGCAGTATTTT	CASKQGDFSTDTQYF
TRBV6-6	TRBD1	TRBJ2-3	NA	TGTGCCAGCAGTCGGGACAGCCCAAGCACAGATACGCAGTATTTT	CASSRDSPSTDTQYF
TRBV6-5	TRBD2	TRBJ2-3	NA	TGTGCCAGCACCCCCTTTAGCGGGGAATCAGATACGCAGTATTTT	CASTPFSGESDTQYF
TRBV25-1	NA	TRBJ1-3	NA	TGTGCCAGCAGTGGGGCAGGGGTAGGTAGCTCTGGAAACACCATATATTTT	CASSGAGVGSSGNTIYF
TRBV24-1	NA	TRBJ1-5	NA	TGTGCCACCAGTACCCCCTTGGATCAGCCCCAGCATTTT	CATSTPLDQPQHF
TRBV18	TRBD1	TRBJ2-7	NA	TGTGCCAGCTCACTAGATACAGGGGCCTACGAGCAGTACTTC	CASSLDTGAYEQYF
TRBV28	NA	TRBJ1-2	NA	TGTGCCAGCAGTTTAAGGGGTGGAGGCTACACCTTC	CASSLRGGGYTF
TRBV6-2/TRBV6-3	TRBD1	TRBJ2-2	NA	TGTGCCAGCAGTTTCCTACCTGACAGGGTGAACACCGGGGAGCTGTTTTTT	CASSFLPDRVNTGELFF
TRBV5-1	TRBD2	TRBJ2-1	NA	TGCGCCAGCAGCGGTGGCGGGGGTTTGGAGCAGTTCTTC	CASSGGGGLEQFF
TRBV9	TRBD1	TRBJ1-5	NA	TGTGCCAGCAGCGCAAGCGGACAGGGGAGCCAGCCCCAGCATTTT	CASSASGQGSQPQHF
TRBV9	TRBD2	TRBJ2-3	once	TGTGCCAGCAGCGGAGAGGGGAGAGCGGGGCAGGTAGATACGCAGTATTTT	CASSGEGRAGQVDTQYF
TRBV29-1	TRBD2	TRBJ2-5	NA	TGCAGCGTTGAAATGGGACTAGGGGAGACCCAGTACTTC	CSVEMGLGETQYF
TRBV20-1	TRBD2	TRBJ2-5	NA	TGCAGTGCTAGTCACCCAGGACTAGCAGGGTGGGAGACCCAGTACTTC	CSASHPGLAGWETQYF
TRBV4-2	TRBD1	TRBJ1-2	NA	TGTGCCAGCAGCCAAGATCGAAGCTCGGGACAGGGCGTTAACTATGGCTACACCTTC	CASSQDRSSGQGVNYGYTF
TRBV5-1	NA	TRBJ2-6	NA	TGCGCCAGCAGCCCTGCCGGGGGCCCTGGGGCCAACGTCCTGACTTTC	CASSPAGGPGANVLTF
TRBV19	NA	TRBJ2-7	NA	TGTGCCAGTAGTACCCAACACACCGGGACCATTGGCTACGAGCAGTACTTC	CASSTQHTGTIGYEQYF
TRBV19	NA	TRBJ1-2	few	TGTGCCAGTAATGCGGGCCCTCTGGGATTGATCTATGGCTACACCTTC	CASNAGPLGLIYGYTF
TRBV3-1/TRBV3-2	TRBD2	TRBJ2-6	NA	TGTGCCAGCAGCCTAGCGGGGTCTGACAACGTCCTGACTTTC	CASSLAGSDNVLTF
TRBV5-1	TRBD2	TRBJ2-3	NA	TGCGCCAGCAGCGTGCCAGCGGGGGAAACAGATACGCAGTATTTT	CASSVPAGETDTQYF
TRBV28	TRBD2	TRBJ2-1	NA	TGTGCCAGCAGTTCCCCTTGGACTAGCGGGGGGGCTATGGATAATGAGCAGTTCTTC	CASSSPWTSGGAMDNEQFF
TRBV30	NA	TRBJ1-4	once	TGTGCCTGGAGTGTATTCCAGGGGACTAATGAAAAACTGTTTTTT	CAWSVFQGTNEKLFF
TRBV6-5	NA	TRBJ2-2	once	TGTGCCAGCACCCGAGGGGCAGGGCCCACCGGGGAGCTGTTTTTT	CASTRGAGPTGELFF
TRBV9	NA	TRBJ2-5	once	TGTGCCAGCAGCGTAGTGGGGGAGACCCAGTACTTC	CASSVVGETQYF
TRBV5-4	NA	TRBJ2-2	NA	TGTGCCAGCAGCTTGGGTGGCGCCGGGGAGCTGTTTTTT	CASSLGGAGELFF
TRBV7-9	NA	TRBJ2-5	NA	TGTGCCAGCAGCGCTCTTGGGGGCCAAGAGACCCAGTACTTC	CASSALGGQETQYF
TRBV10-3	NA	TRBJ2-2	NA	TGTGCCATCAGCGCACGGGGGACTCAATACACCGGGGAGCTGTTTTTT	CAISARGTQYTGELFF
TRBV5-1	TRBD1	TRBJ1-4	NA	TGCGCCAGCAGCTCTAACCCCCCGGGAGGGGGCGCGGATGAAAAACTGTTTTTT	CASSSNPPGGGADEKLFF
TRBV5-1	TRBD1	TRBJ2-7	NA	TGCGCCAGCAGCGCCCGATATGACAGGGGCAGCTCCTACGAGCAGTACTTC	CASSARYDRGSSYEQYF
TRBV13	NA	TRBJ1-2	once	TGTGCCAGCAGACAAATGGGAGGGCCCGGTAGCTACACCTTC	CASRQMGGPGSYTF
TRBV19	NA	TRBJ2-1	NA	TGTGCCAGTAGTATAGGCAGCTACAATGAGCAGTTCTTC	CASSIGSYNEQFF
TRBV6-5	TRBD1	TRBJ1-1	NA	TGTGCCAGCATCCGGCAGGGGGCTCAGGGCACTGAAGCTTTCTTT	CASIRQGAQGTEAFF
TRBV2	NA	TRBJ1-6	NA	TGTGCCAGCTGCAGGGAACCTAATTCACCCCTCCACTTT	CASCREPNSPLHF
TRBV5-1	TRBD2	TRBJ2-3	once	TGCGCCAGCCAACGTAGCGGGGGGGCGCGGGGCGCGGGAGATACGCAGTATTTT	CASQRSGGARGAGDTQYF
TRBV29-1	NA	TRBJ2-5	NA	TGCAGCGTTAAAAGGGGGGCGGGGGAGACCCAGTACTTC	CSVKRGAGETQYF
TRBV6-2/TRBV6-3	TRBD1	TRBJ1-1	few	TGTGCCAGCAGTTACCCTCCTGACAGGGCCACTGAAGCTTTCTTT	CASSYPPDRATEAFF
TRBV6-4	NA	TRBJ1-1	few	TGTGCCAGCAGTGGGGGAGAGAACACTGAAGCTTTCTTT	CASSGGENTEAFF
TRBV6-2/TRBV6-3	NA	TRBJ1-6	NA	TGTGCCAGCAGTTTTGCCCAGGGAGGAAGGACACCCCTCCACTTT	CASSFAQGGRTPLHF
TRBV6-6	NA	TRBJ1-5	NA	TGTGCCAGCAGTTACTCGGTGCAGCTCAATCAGCCCCAGCATTTT	CASSYSVQLNQPQHF
TRBV6-1	NA	TRBJ1-3	NA	TGTGCCAGCAGTGAGGGGGCCAGAAACACCATATATTTT	CASSEGARNTIYF
TRBV28	NA	TRBJ1-6	NA	TGTGCCAGCCGAGAAAGCTCCTATAATTCACCCCTCCACTTT	CASRESSYNSPLHF
TRBV7-2	TRBD1	TRBJ1-2	NA	TGTGCCAGCAGCTTGACCGGGACAGGGGGAGGTGGCTACACCTTC	CASSLTGTGGGGYTF
TRBV3-1/TRBV3-2	NA	TRBJ1-4	NA	TGTGCCAGCAGCCAAAGGTCAAGGGGTGAAAAACTGTTTTTT	CASSQRSRGEKLFF
TRBV2	NA	TRBJ1-3	NA	TGTGCCAGCAGCCCCACGGATCGGGCTGGAAACACCATATATTTT	CASSPTDRAGNTIYF
TRBV25-1	NA	TRBJ1-1	NA	TGTGCCAGCCAGCCTTTGGGGTTGAACACTGAAGCTTTCTTT	CASQPLGLNTEAFF
TRBV3-1/TRBV3-2	NA	TRBJ1-1	NA	TGTGCCAGCAGCCCAGGTAACACTGAAGCTTTCTTT	CASSPGNTEAFF
TRBV7-3	NA	TRBJ2-3	NA	TGTGCCAGCAGCCCCCGTCAGGGCCCAGATACGCAGTATTTT	CASSPRQGPDTQYF
TRBV28	TRBD1	TRBJ1-5	NA	TGTGCCAGCAGTTTAGGAGGGGGCGGGAATCAGCCCCAGCATTTT	CASSLGGGGNQPQHF